These 10 T cell receptor beta chains came from one sample sequenced in a study of blood T cells in healthy people across ages. Through a sample-barcoded 5' primer and a J-beta primer mix, a second PCR was run for roughly 6 to 11 cycles. One entry per CDR3 protein, called by TCRdb with MiXCR from the 5' RACE reads. This sample carries 700,000 to 800,000 distinct CDR3 sequences, roughly 45% of them seen once, and the ten largest clones take less than 25%. Specimen: blood. These TCRs come from a woman aged 55-69 years in good health.

A few counts support this clonotype. This sequence joins TRBV20-1 and TRBJ1-2; D is undetermined. The CDR3 totals 16 residues. The V end was cut by 0 bases, the J end by 0 bases, with 14 bases between. Germline assignment: CDR1 DFQATT and CDR2 SNEGSKA (reference sequence). Here the CDR3 DNA reads TGCAGTGCTAGAGATCGGTTAACGGAGGCTAACTATGGCTACACCTTC. It translates to CSARDRLTEANYGYTF.

J is TRBJ2-5 and V is TRBV6-2 or TRBV6-3; a weak D match, TRBD1 (5 bases). The closer fit of TRBJ2-7 to the DNA end suggests the J call may be wrong. Germline CDR1 is MNHEY and CDR2 is SVGEGT. The CDR3 contains 14 residues. CDR3 bases: TGTGCCAGCAGTTACGGAGCAGGGCGATACGAGCAGTACTTC. Its protein is CASSYGAGRYEQYF.

The genes are TRBV20-1 and TRBJ2-1; D remains unclear. Trimming took 1 base from V and 0 from J, leaving 10 bases between them. Germline CDR1 reads DFQATT; CDR2 reads SNEGSKA (reference sequence). CDR3 length: 15 amino acids. CDR3 sequence (DNA): TGCAGTGCTAGAGTGGGTGCTAGCTCCTACAATGAGCAGTTCTTC. Amino acids: CSARVGASSYNEQFF.

The chain joins TRBV11-2 to TRBJ1-1, with D tentatively TRBD1 (6 bases). The CDR3 runs to 15 residues. Germline V CDR1 and CDR2: SGHAT, FQNNGV. V lost 3 bases, J lost 0 bases, and 11 bases lay in between. The chain's CDR3 is CASSLGGALNTEAFF. For the CDR3, the DNA is TGTGCCAGCAGCTTGGGGGGGGCATTGAACACTGAAGCTTTCTTT.

There are many counts of this clonotype. The chain couples TRBV5-1 to TRBJ2-7; TRBD1 agrees at 7 bases. Germline V CDR1 and CDR2: SGHRS, YFSETQ. V dropped 4 bases and J dropped 4; count of bases not matched to a gene: 5. The CDR3 spans 13 residues. The CDR3 DNA reads as TGCGCCAGCAGCACGGACAGGTCGTACGAGCAGTACTTC. Its translation: CASSTDRSYEQYF. Supplemented by reference TRBV5-1 and TRBJ2-7, the full variable domain reads KAGVTQTPRYLIKTRGQQVTLSCSPISGHRSVSWYQQTPGQGLQFLFEYFSETQRNKGNFPGRFSGRQFSNSRSEMNVSTLELGDSALYLCASSTDRSYEQYFGPGTRLTVT.

This rearrangement joins TRBV12-3 or TRBV12-4 to TRBJ2-7, with TRBD2 identical over 9 bases. J lost 3 bases, V lost 7 bases, and 10 bases had no gene match. This CDR3 has 15 amino acids. For the CDR3, the DNA is TGTGCCAGCACCTCTTCGCCTAGCGGGAACTACGAGCAGTACTTC. Translated, it gives CASTSSPSGNYEQYF.

This chain connects TRBV29-1 to TRBJ2-5; maybe TRBD2 (5 bases). The CDR3 length is 14 residues. The germline CDR1 and CDR2 sequences are SQVTM and ANQGSEA. Trimming removed 1 base at V and 3 bases at J, with 12 bases between. The DNA of the CDR3 is TGCAGCGTTGAAGCCCGGTCGGGAAAAGAGACCCAGTACTTC. Translating it yields CSVEARSGKETQYF. The full variable domain, in which reference TRBV29-1 and TRBJ2-5 provide the parts outside the CDR3, is SAVISQKPSRDICQRGTSLTIQCQVDSQVTMMFWYRQQPGQSLTLIATANQGSEATYESGFVIDKFPISRPNLTFSTLTVSNMSPEDSSIYLCSVEARSGKETQYFGPGTRLLVL.

This clonotype has just one count. The V gene is TRBV12-3 or TRBV12-4, the J gene TRBJ2-3, with D maybe TRBD2 (6 bases). There are 14 residues in the CDR3. With 4 bases removed from V and 6 bases from J, the gap between germline ends came to 14 bases. The CDR3 region is CASSSRVSGDTQYF. The CDR3 DNA follows: TGTGCCAGCAGTTCTAGAGTGAGCGGGGATACGCAGTATTTT.

The table lists this clonotype with many counts. The J gene is TRBJ2-1, the V gene TRBV28; a weak D match, TRBD2 (5 bases). CDR1 is MDHEN and CDR2 is SYDVKM in the germline V gene. This CDR3 is 15 amino acids long. Trimming stripped 3 bases from V and 2 bases from J, with 11 bases between. The CDR3 coding sequence is TGTGCCAGCAGTTTCGAGGGTATTGCCTACAATGAGCAGTTCTTC. Amino acid sequence: CASSFEGIAYNEQFF.

The gene calls are TRBV5-1 and TRBJ2-1; D gene uncertain. Trimming removed 0 bases from V and 2 bases from J, with 15 bases in between. The CDR3 contains 17 residues. CDR1 SGHRS and CDR2 YFSETQ come from the germline V gene. This CDR3 is CASSLARNSETYNEQFF. CDR3 DNA sequence: TGCGCCAGCAGCTTGGCCCGCAACAGTGAGACCTACAATGAGCAGTTCTTC.